This section outlines one TCR beta chain sequence together with its context. Its antigen is still unknown. No much larger clone exists at a distance of one base, and base qualities are not known. These data come from a study of blood T cell repertoires in COVID-19 (dated by TCRdb to the early 2020s). Notes on the research overall: Samples from collaborators originated in the United States, Italy and Spain and spanned both the acute and convalescent phases of COVID-19. The samples were drawn from the first 160 participants of the ongoing ImmuneRACE study and from over a thousand subjects provided by 6 global collaborators. The dataset comprised deeply sampled blood TCRbeta repertoires from subjects exposed to, actively infected with, or recovered from COVID-19. The material from the prospective study consisted of cDNA or gDNA derived from T cells, B-cell-depleted T cells, or PBMCs. Where available, HLA class I and class II types were taken from metadata supplied by the sample provider and were not determined by assay-based typing. The repertoires were made available in a free public database intended to serve as a resource for research on the immune response to SARS-CoV-2. A de-identified subject ID, COVID-19 status, age in years and sex were almost always included in the sample metadata. Results the study describes overall, beyond this receptor: How much clinical and demographic metadata was included differed by source and by participant, and the metadata was provided uncurated.

The CDR3 numbers 15 residues from cysteine through phenylalanine. Only the CDR3 part of the read is kept: 45 bases, read in frame from the first base. The germline V gene encodes CDR1 SGHTA and CDR2 FQGNSA. Trimming removed 2 bases from V and 5 bases from J, leaving 15 bases between the germline ends. The immunoSEQ Assay, a bias-controlled multiplex PCR, was used to amplify TCRbeta CDR3 regions from genomic DNA. Concerning the study's data processing: The number of nucleated cells in each sample was estimated from the amplification of reference gene primers within the assay. To quantify the absolute abundance of each unique TCRbeta CDR3 rearrangement, sequence reads were collapsed and filtered. For each sample, productive Simpson clonality was calculated as the square root of Simpson's diversity index across productive rearrangements. TCRdb limited this immuneACCESS table to in-frame rearrangements with V and J called. A share of clones is missing; checked studies link under half to unresolved V genes, and the rest is unexplained. V and J calls plus clone size are reproduced from that table; the DNA served to infer D and trimming. The sample table holds more than 130,000 clones, of which roughly 86% were seen once. The ten largest clones capture approximately 10% of the sample.

Collaborating institutions collected whole blood in K2EDTA tubes following their own protocols. Collaborator samples were shipped for TCRbeta analysis as frozen whole blood, isolated PBMCs, or DNA extracted from either sample type. Sequenced: peripheral blood. This sequence originates from a middle-aged man with active or convalescent COVID-19. The rearrangement combines TRBV7-2 with TRBJ1-1, with TRBD1 perhaps the D gene, on 5 matching bases. The CDR3 loop reads CASSLRRGRSTEAFF. The DNA reads TGTGCCAGCAGCTTAAGGCGGGGGAGGAGTACTGAAGCTTTCTTT.